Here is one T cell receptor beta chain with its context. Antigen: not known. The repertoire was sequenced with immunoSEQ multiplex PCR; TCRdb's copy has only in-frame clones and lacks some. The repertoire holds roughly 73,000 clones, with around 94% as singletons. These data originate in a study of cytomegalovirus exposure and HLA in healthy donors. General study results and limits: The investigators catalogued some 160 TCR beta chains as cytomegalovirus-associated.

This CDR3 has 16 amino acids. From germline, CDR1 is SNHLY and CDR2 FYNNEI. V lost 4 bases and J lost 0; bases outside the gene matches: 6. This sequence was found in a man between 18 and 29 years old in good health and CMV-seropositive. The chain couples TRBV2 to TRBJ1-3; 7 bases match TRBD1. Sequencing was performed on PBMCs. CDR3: CASSAEGAYSGNTIYF. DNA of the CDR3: TGTGCCAGCAGTGCGGAGGGGGCTTACTCTGGAAACACCATATATTTT.